This entry features one T cell receptor (beta chain) sequence. Its antigen is still unknown. TCRdb processed the reads anew with MiXCR; each CDR3 protein has one entry. The data show tens of thousands of distinct CDR3 sequences, with roughly 19% seen just once and 50% to 65% held by the top ten. CDR3 length: 15 residues. Between the trimmed V and J ends, which lost 2 bases and 6 bases, there was a span of 17 bases. Germline CDR1 SGHVT, CDR2 SQSDAQ. The data originate from a study of T cell repertoires in cytomegalovirus infection. Study background: From public TCR beta signatures came an indication of both CMV infection and matching HLA type.

Study-wide results and limits: Summed public TCR beta family frequency identified CMV carriers bearing the relevant HLA.

This sequence originates from a human donor in good health (CMV status not recorded). Some clones in this sample may be carry-over from other donors' samples. The rearrangement joins TRBV7-4 to TRBJ2-7; possibly TRBD1 for D (5 bases). The input for sequencing was CD8+ T cells from cultured PBMCs, taken from culture after CMV antigen stimulation. The CDR3 DNA reads as TGTGCCAGCAGCTTACCCGTCGACAGCCGTTCCGAGCAGTACTTC. As protein: CASSLPVDSRSEQYF. The full variable domain, completed using reference TRBV7-4 and TRBJ2-7, is GAGVSQSPRYKVAKRGRDVALRCDSISGHVTLYWYRQTLGQGSEVLTYSQSDAQRDKSGRPSGRFSAERPERSVSTLKIQRTEQGDSAVYLCASSLPVDSRSEQYFGPGTRLTVT.